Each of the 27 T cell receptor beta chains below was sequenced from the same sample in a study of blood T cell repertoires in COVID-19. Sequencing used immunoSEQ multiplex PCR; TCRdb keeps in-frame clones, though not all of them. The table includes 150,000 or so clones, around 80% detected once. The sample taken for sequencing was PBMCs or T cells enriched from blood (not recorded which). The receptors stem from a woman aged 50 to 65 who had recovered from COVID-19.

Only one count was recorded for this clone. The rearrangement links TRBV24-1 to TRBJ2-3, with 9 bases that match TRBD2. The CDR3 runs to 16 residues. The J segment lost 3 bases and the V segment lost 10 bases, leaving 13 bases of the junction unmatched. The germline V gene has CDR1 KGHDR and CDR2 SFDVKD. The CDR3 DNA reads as TGTGCCACAACTGGGCGGGGGGGCCTAGGAACAGATACGCAGTATTTT. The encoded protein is CATTGRGGLGTDTQYF.

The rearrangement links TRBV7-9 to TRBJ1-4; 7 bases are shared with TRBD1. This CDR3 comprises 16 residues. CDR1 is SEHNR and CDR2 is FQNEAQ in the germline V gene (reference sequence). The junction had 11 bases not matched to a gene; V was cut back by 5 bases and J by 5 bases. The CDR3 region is CASSRKGTVNNEKLFF. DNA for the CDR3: TGTGCCAGCAGCCGCAAGGGGACAGTGAACAATGAAAAACTGTTTTTT.

CDR3 protein: CSVGGTGVGYTF. CDR3 nucleotide sequence: TGCAGCGTCGGAGGGACAGGGGTTGGCTACACCTTC. The rearrangement links TRBV29-1 to TRBJ1-2; 10 bases map to TRBD1. CDR3 size: 12 residues. Unmatched junction bases numbered 5, after V lost 6 bases and J lost 7 bases. Germline assignment: CDR1 SQVTM and CDR2 ANQGSEA.

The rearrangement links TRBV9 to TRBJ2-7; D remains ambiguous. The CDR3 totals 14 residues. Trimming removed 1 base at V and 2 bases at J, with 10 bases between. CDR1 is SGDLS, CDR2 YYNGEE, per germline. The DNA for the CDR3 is TGTGCCAGCAGCGTATCCCCACTAACCTACGAGCAGTACTTC. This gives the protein CASSVSPLTYEQYF.

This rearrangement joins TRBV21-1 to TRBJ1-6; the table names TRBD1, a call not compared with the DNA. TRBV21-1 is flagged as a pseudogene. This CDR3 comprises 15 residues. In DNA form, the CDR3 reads TGTGCCAGCAGCAAAAATTACAGAACTAATTCACCCCTCCACTTT. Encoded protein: CASSKNYRTNSPLHF.

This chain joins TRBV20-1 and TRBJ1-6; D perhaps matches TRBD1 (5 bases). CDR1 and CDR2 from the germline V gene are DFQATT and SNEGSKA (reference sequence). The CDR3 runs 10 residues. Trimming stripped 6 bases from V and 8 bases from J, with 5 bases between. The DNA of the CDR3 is TGCAGTGCGGGGCATTCACCCCTCCACTTT. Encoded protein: CSAGHSPLHF.

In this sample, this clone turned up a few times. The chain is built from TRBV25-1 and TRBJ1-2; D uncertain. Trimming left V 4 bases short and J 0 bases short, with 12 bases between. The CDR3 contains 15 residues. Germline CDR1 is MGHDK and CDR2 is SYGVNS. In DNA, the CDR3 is TGTGCCAGCAGTGTTTCAACAGCTGCTAACTATGGCTACACCTTC. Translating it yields CASSVSTAANYGYTF.

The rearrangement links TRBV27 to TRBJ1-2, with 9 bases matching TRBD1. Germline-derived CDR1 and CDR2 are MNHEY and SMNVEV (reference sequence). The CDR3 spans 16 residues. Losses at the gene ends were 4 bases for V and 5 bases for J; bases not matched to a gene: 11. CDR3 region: CASSSSPGQGFYGYTF. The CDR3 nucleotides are TGTGCCAGCAGTTCCTCTCCGGGACAGGGATTTTATGGCTACACCTTC.

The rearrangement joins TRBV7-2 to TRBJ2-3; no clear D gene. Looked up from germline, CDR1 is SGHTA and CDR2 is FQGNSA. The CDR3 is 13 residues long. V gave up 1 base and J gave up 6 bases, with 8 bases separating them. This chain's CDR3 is CASSLVSSDTQYF. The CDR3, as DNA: TGTGCCAGCAGCTTAGTATCTTCGGATACGCAGTATTTT. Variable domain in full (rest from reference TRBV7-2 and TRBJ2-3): GAGVSQSPSNKVTEKGKDVELRCDPISGHTALYWYRQSLGQGLEFLIYFQGNSAPDKSGLPSDRFSAERTGGSVSTLTIQRTQQEDSAVYLCASSLVSSDTQYFGPGTRLTVL.

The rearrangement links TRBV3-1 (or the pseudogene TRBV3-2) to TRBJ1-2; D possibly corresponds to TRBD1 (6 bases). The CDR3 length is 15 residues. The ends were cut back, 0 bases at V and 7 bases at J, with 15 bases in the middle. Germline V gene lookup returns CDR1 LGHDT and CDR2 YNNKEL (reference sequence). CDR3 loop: CASSQDRTGSGGYTF. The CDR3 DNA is TGTGCCAGCAGCCAAGATCGAACAGGGAGCGGTGGCTACACCTTC.

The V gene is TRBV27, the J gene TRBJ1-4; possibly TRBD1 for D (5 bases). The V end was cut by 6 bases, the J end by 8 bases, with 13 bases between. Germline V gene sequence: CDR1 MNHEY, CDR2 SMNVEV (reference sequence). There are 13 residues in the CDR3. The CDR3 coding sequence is TGTGCCAGCAGGAAGGGACTTTGGGAAAAACTGTTTTTT. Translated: CASRKGLWEKLFF.

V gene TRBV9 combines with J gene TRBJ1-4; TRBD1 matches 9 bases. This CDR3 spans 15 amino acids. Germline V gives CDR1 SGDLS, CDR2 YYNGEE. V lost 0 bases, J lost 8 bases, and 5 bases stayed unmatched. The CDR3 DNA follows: TGTGCCAGCAGCGTAGGGGGACAGGGCGGCGAAAAACTGTTTTTT. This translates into CASSVGGQGGEKLFF.

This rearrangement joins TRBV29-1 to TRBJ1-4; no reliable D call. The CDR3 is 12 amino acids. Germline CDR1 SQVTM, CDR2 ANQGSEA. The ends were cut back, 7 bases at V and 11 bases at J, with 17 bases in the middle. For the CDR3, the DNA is TGCAGCGCCCTCCTTAGCCAGACCAAACTGTTTTTT. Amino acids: CSALLSQTKLFF.

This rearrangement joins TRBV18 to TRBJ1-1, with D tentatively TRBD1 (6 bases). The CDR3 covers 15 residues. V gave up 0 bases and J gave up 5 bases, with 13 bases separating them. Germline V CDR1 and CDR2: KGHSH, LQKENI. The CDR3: CASSPPGGLWTEAFF. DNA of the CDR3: TGTGCCAGCTCACCACCGGGGGGGCTTTGGACTGAAGCTTTCTTT.

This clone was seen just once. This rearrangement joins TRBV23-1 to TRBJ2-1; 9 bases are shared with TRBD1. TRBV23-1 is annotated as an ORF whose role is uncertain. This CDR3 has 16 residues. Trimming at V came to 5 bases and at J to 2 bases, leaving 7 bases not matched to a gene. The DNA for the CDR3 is TGCGCCAGCAGTTTAAGACAGGGGGAAGCCTACAATGAGCAGTTCTTC. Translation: CASSLRQGEAYNEQFF.

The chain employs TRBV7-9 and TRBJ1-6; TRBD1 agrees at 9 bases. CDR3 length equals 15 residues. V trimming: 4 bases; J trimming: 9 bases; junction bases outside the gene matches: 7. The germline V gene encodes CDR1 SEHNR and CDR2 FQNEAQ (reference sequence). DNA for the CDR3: TGTGCCAGCAGCTACAGGGGGCGAGTAGCTTCACCCCTCCACTTT. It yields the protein CASSYRGRVASPLHF.

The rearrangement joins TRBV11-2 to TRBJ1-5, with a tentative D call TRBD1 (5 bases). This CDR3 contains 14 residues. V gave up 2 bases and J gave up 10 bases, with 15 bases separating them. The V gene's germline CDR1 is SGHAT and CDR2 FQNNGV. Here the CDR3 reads CASSLRGSFSPQHF. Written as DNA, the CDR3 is TGTGCCAGCAGCTTAAGGGGTTCATTTTCCCCCCAGCATTTT.

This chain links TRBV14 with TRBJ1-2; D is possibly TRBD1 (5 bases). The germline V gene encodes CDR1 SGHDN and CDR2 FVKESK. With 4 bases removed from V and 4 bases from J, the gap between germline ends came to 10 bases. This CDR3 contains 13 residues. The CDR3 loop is CASSPRVSYGYTF. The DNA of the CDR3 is TGTGCCAGCAGCCCCAGGGTGAGCTATGGCTACACCTTC.

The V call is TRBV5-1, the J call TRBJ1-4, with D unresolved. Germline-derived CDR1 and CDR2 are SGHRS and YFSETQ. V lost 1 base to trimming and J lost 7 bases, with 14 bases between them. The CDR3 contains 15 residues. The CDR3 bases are TGCGCCAGCAGCTTGAAAGGGCCGGGGAGTGAAAAACTGTTTTTT. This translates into CASSLKGPGSEKLFF.

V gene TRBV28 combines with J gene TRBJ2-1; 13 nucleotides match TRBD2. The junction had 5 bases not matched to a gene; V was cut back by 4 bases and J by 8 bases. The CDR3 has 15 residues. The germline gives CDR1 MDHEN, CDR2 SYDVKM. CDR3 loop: CASSSGTSGAHEQFF. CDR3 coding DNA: TGTGCCAGCAGTTCCGGGACTAGCGGGGCTCATGAGCAGTTCTTC.

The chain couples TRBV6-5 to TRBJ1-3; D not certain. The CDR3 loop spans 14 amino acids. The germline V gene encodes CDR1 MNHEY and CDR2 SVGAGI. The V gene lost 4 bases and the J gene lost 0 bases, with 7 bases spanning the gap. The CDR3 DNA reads TGTGCCAGCAGTTCCGAGAGCTCTGGAAACACCATATATTTT. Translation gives CASSSESSGNTIYF.

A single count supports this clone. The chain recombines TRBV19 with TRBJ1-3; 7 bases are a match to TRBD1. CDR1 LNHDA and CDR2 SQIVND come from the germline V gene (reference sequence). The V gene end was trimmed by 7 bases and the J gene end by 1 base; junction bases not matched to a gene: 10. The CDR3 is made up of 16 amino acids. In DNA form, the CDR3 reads TGTGCCAGTATGAGAGGGGGCGCCGGGTCTGGAAACACCATATATTTT. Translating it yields CASMRGGAGSGNTIYF.

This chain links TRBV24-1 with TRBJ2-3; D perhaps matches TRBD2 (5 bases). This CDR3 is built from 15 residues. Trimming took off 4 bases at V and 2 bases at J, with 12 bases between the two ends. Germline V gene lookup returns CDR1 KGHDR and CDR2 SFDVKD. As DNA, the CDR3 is TGTGCCACCAGTGACTCGACTACCTCCACAGATACGCAGTATTTT. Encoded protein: CATSDSTTSTDTQYF.

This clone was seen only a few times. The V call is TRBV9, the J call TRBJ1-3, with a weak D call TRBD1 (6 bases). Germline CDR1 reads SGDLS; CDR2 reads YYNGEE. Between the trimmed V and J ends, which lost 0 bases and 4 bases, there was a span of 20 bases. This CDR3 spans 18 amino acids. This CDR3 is CASSVGPGRGSIGNTIYF. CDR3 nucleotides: TGTGCCAGCAGCGTAGGCCCCGGTAGGGGGTCGATCGGAAACACCATATATTTT.

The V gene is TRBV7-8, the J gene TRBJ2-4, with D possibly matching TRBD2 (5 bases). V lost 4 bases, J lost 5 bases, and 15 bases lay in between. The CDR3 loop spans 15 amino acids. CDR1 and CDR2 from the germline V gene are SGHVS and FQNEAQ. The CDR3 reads CASSWTDRSENIQYF. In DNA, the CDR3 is TGTGCCAGCAGCTGGACGGACCGTAGCGAAAACATTCAGTACTTC.

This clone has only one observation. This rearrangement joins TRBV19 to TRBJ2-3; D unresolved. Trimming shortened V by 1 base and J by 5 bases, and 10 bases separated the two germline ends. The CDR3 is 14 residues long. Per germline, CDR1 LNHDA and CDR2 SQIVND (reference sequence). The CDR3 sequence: CASSIGPSGDTQYF. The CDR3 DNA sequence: TGTGCCAGTAGTATAGGTCCATCGGGAGATACGCAGTATTTT.

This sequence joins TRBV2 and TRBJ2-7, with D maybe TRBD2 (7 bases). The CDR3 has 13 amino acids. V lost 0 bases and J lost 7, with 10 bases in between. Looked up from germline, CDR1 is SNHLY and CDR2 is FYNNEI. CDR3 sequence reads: CASSEARGGEQYV. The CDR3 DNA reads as TGTGCCAGCAGTGAAGCCAGGGGAGGGGAGCAGTACGTC.